The source of this T cell receptor (beta chain) is a study of blood T cells in healthy people across ages. Whole-study results and caveats: While age rose, TCR beta diversity per million T cells dropped in a roughly linear way. Donors of long life had a larger count of naive CD4+ cells and greater diversity than aged donors.

Germline CDR1 SGHDT, CDR2 YYEEEE. The length of the CDR3 is 14 residues. A J-beta primer mix and a sample-barcoded 5' primer were used in a second PCR of roughly 6 to 12 cycles. From each sample, at least 2.5 million paired-end reads containing CDR3 were obtained. One entry per CDR3 protein, called by TCRdb with MiXCR from the 5' RACE reads. The sample lists 1.2 million to 1.5 million distinct CDR3 sequences; approximately 60% were seen once. As concerns this clonotype: The antigen is not known.

The sample was blood. This chain uses TRBV5-6 with TRBJ2-7, with a tentative D call TRBD1 (5 bases). The J call may be in error: the DNA end matches TRBJ2-5 better. This clonotype was sampled from a man between 18 and 29 years old in good health. The CDR3 sequence: CASSWLQDQKTQYF. CDR3 DNA sequence: TGTGCCAGCAGCTGGCTACAGGACCAGAAGACCCAGTACTTC.